Listed below are T cell receptor beta chains from one sample, sequenced in a study of a mutant IDH1 vaccine in newly diagnosed glioma. Libraries were prepared by immunoSEQ multiplex PCR; TCRdb keeps only in-frame clonotypes and omits some of them. The sample carries approximately 60,000 clones, about nine tenths recorded once. These TCRs are of unknown antigen specificity. The source material was PBMCs, sampled from a glioma patient whose treatment included an IDH1 peptide vaccine. The source of these receptors is a man between 40 and 49 years old with glioma. CDR3s include the opening cysteine and the closing phenylalanine or tryptophan. A D gene is named only where the DNA matches it firmly. The size of a clone is reported for some rows only, either as once, few or many, or as a class for expanded clones.

J gene: TRBJ1-1
V gene: TRBV6-5
D gene: .
clone size: .
CDR3 protein: CASSYEASSPEAFF
CDR3 DNA: TGTGCCAGCAGTTACGAGGCCAGTTCGCCTGAAGCTTTCTTT

J gene: TRBJ1-2
V gene: TRBV5-6
D gene: .
clone size: .
CDR3 protein: CASSHWTLPAPYGYTF
CDR3 DNA: TGTGCCAGCAGCCATTGGACTCTTCCAGCGCCCTATGGCTACACCTTC

J gene: TRBJ1-1
V gene: TRBV7-8
D gene: .
clone size: .
CDR3 protein: CASSLVPGPLHTEAFF
CDR3 DNA: TGTGCCAGCAGCTTAGTTCCGGGACCCCTACACACTGAAGCTTTCTTT

J gene: TRBJ2-5
V gene: TRBV6-5
D gene: .
clone size: .
CDR3 protein: CASSYPGAGETQYF
CDR3 DNA: TGTGCCAGCAGTTACCCGGGCGCCGGGGAGACCCAGTACTTC

J gene: TRBJ2-5
V gene: TRBV2
D gene: TRBD2
clone size: .
CDR3 protein: CASTGTSGGQKTQYF
CDR3 DNA: TGTGCCAGCACTGGGACTAGCGGAGGTCAGAAGACCCAGTACTTC

J gene: TRBJ2-3
V gene: TRBV19
D gene: TRBD2
clone size: .
CDR3 protein: CASKGLAGNTDTQYF
CDR3 DNA: TGTGCCAGTAAGGGACTAGCAGGGAACACAGATACGCAGTATTTT

J gene: TRBJ1-5
V gene: TRBV2
D gene: .
clone size: .
CDR3 protein: CASSDSENQPQHF
CDR3 DNA: TGTGCCAGCAGTGATAGTGAGAATCAGCCCCAGCATTTT

J gene: TRBJ2-7
V gene: TRBV9
D gene: TRBD2
clone size: .
CDR3 protein: CASSPIGTSGTYEQYF
CDR3 DNA: TGTGCCAGCAGCCCTATCGGGACTAGCGGTACCTACGAGCAGTACTTC

J gene: TRBJ2-5
V gene: TRBV27
D gene: .
clone size: .
CDR3 protein: CASHSSGLRETQYF
CDR3 DNA: TGTGCCAGCCACAGCTCGGGACTCAGGGAGACCCAGTACTTC

J gene: TRBJ2-7
V gene: TRBV7-2
D gene: .
clone size: .
CDR3 protein: CASSRTGKGYEQYF
CDR3 DNA: TGTGCCAGCAGCCGTACAGGGAAGGGCTACGAGCAGTACTTC

J gene: TRBJ2-7
V gene: TRBV4-3
D gene: TRBD2
clone size: .
CDR3 protein: CASSQDPLAGYGVHEQYF
CDR3 DNA: TGCGCCAGCAGCCAAGATCCCCTAGCGGGATACGGGGTCCACGAGCAGTACTTC

J gene: TRBJ2-7
V gene: TRBV10-3
D gene: .
clone size: .
CDR3 protein: CAIGPLGLSYEQYF
CDR3 DNA: TGTGCCATCGGCCCTCTGGGGCTCTCCTACGAGCAGTACTTC

J gene: TRBJ2-5
V gene: TRBV5-1
D gene: .
clone size: .
CDR3 protein: CASSKRKGTSLETQYF
CDR3 DNA: TGCGCCAGCAGCAAACGGAAGGGGACCAGTCTGGAGACCCAGTACTTC

J gene: TRBJ2-1
V gene: TRBV9
D gene: .
clone size: .
CDR3 protein: CASSPTSPGFNEQFF
CDR3 DNA: TGTGCCAGCAGCCCCACGTCCCCCGGGTTCAATGAGCAGTTCTTC

J gene: TRBJ1-1
V gene: TRBV5-4
D gene: .
clone size: .
CDR3 protein: CASSSGFLNTEAFF
CDR3 DNA: TGTGCCAGCAGCTCCGGGTTCTTGAACACTGAAGCTTTCTTT

J gene: TRBJ2-1
V gene: TRBV29-1
D gene: .
clone size: .
CDR3 protein: CSVDIAGINEQFF
CDR3 DNA: TGCAGCGTTGACATCGCAGGGATAAATGAGCAGTTCTTC

J gene: TRBJ2-7
V gene: TRBV12-2
D gene: .
clone size: .
CDR3 protein: CASRLPGKREQYF
CDR3 DNA: TGTGCAAGTCGCTTACCGGGCAAGCGGGAGCAGTACTTC

J gene: TRBJ2-5
V gene: TRBV19
D gene: TRBD1
clone size: .
CDR3 protein: CASSNDRVGETQYF
CDR3 DNA: TGTGCCAGTAGTAACGACAGGGTCGGGGAGACCCAGTACTTC

J gene: TRBJ1-2
V gene: TRBV25-1
D gene: .
clone size: .
CDR3 protein: CASSVAQALGGYTF
CDR3 DNA: TGTGCCAGCAGTGTCGCACAGGCCCTTGGTGGCTACACCTTC

J gene: TRBJ2-3
V gene: TRBV4-2
D gene: .
clone size: few
CDR3 protein: CASSQDDDYRTDTQYF
CDR3 DNA: TGTGCCAGCAGCCAAGACGACGACTACCGCACAGATACGCAGTATTTT

J gene: TRBJ2-7
V gene: TRBV5-6
D gene: .
clone size: .
CDR3 protein: CASSPRDAVSYEQYF
CDR3 DNA: TGTGCCAGCAGCCCCCGGGACGCTGTATCCTACGAGCAGTACTTC

J gene: TRBJ1-1
V gene: TRBV7-9
D gene: .
clone size: .
CDR3 protein: CASSTFAAGSSRGAFF
CDR3 DNA: TGTGCCAGCAGCACCTTCGCGGCAGGGAGTTCTCGGGGCGCTTTCTTT

J gene: TRBJ2-5
V gene: TRBV29-1
D gene: .
clone size: .
CDR3 protein: CSVDRGAQETQYF
CDR3 DNA: TGCAGCGTTGATAGAGGGGCCCAAGAGACCCAGTACTTC

J gene: TRBJ2-7
V gene: TRBV19
D gene: .
clone size: .
CDR3 protein: CASSIKAQGGYEQYF
CDR3 DNA: TGTGCCAGTAGTATTAAGGCACAGGGAGGGTACGAGCAGTACTTC

J gene: TRBJ2-7
V gene: TRBV5-1
D gene: TRBD1
clone size: .
CDR3 protein: CASTQDRVEHEQYF
CDR3 DNA: TGCGCCAGCACCCAGGACAGGGTCGAGCACGAGCAGTACTTC

J gene: TRBJ2-5
V gene: TRBV11-3
D gene: .
clone size: .
CDR3 protein: CASSPGAVAGTQYF
CDR3 DNA: TGTGCCAGCAGCCCAGGGGCGGTTGCCGGGACCCAGTACTTC

J gene: TRBJ1-5
V gene: TRBV21-1
D gene: .
clone size: .
CDR3 protein: CASSRRQGDGQPQHF
CDR3 DNA: TGTGCCAGCAGCAGACGACAGGGGGACGGTCAGCCCCAGCATTTT

J gene: TRBJ2-7
V gene: TRBV5-6
D gene: .
clone size: .
CDR3 protein: CASSLVGGLEQYF
CDR3 DNA: TGTGCCAGCAGCTTGGTCGGAGGACTCGAGCAGTACTTC

J gene: TRBJ2-1
V gene: TRBV9
D gene: .
clone size: once
CDR3 protein: CASSSRPGPGGWEQFF
CDR3 DNA: TGTGCCAGCAGCTCCCGGCCGGGACCCGGCGGGTGGGAGCAGTTCTTC

J gene: TRBJ2-7
V gene: TRBV2
D gene: TRBD1
clone size: few
CDR3 protein: CASNGQGSYEQYF
CDR3 DNA: TGTGCCAGCAACGGACAGGGCTCCTACGAGCAGTACTTC

J gene: TRBJ2-7
V gene: TRBV2
D gene: .
clone size: .
CDR3 protein: CASRRKGDLGQYF
CDR3 DNA: TGTGCCAGCAGACGGAAGGGAGACTTAGGGCAGTACTTC

J gene: TRBJ2-3
V gene: TRBV14
D gene: .
clone size: .
CDR3 protein: CASSQVSNTQYF
CDR3 DNA: TGTGCCAGCAGCCAAGTATCCAATACGCAGTATTTT

J gene: TRBJ1-2
V gene: TRBV18
D gene: .
clone size: .
CDR3 protein: CASSPGLGYTF
CDR3 DNA: TGTGCCAGCTCACCAGGGTTAGGCTACACCTTC

J gene: TRBJ2-3
V gene: TRBV6-5
D gene: .
clone size: .
CDR3 protein: CASSSHRATDTQYF
CDR3 DNA: TGTGCCAGCAGTTCCCACAGGGCAACAGATACGCAGTATTTT

J gene: TRBJ2-7
V gene: TRBV5-1
D gene: TRBD1
clone size: .
CDR3 protein: CASRTDRAYEQYF
CDR3 DNA: TGCGCCAGCAGAACCGACAGGGCCTACGAGCAGTACTTC